This is a list of T cell receptor beta chains from one sample in a study of neurological immune-mediated disorders. Via MiXCR, TCRdb re-called the 5' RACE reads, giving one row per CDR3 protein. The table lists some 66,000 distinct CDR3 sequences, 4.5% to 5.5% of them singletons. The sample was PBMCs. The receptors shown here come from a man under 40 with multiple sclerosis. The CDR3 runs from the conserved cysteine through the conserved F or W. Each record gives: clone size, D gene, V gene, J gene, CDR3 DNA, CDR3 protein. D genes are given only for firm matches. The listing skips clone size in some rows; elsewhere it reads once, few, many or a size class.

NA	NA	TRBV5-6	TRBJ2-7	TGTGCCAGCAGCTTTTCCCGATCCTACGAGCAGTACTTC	CASSFSRSYEQYF
many	NA	TRBV20-1	TRBJ2-1	TGCAGTGCTAGGGGGACACACCCCAATGAGCAGTTCTTC	CSARGTHPNEQFF
many	NA	TRBV5-1	TRBJ1-1	TGCGCCAGCAGCCCTCGTTCGGACATGAACACTGAAGCTTTCTTT	CASSPRSDMNTEAFF
many	TRBD2	TRBV20-1	TRBJ2-1	TGCAGTGCTACATTGACTAGCGGGGGTAACAATGAGCAGTTCTTC	CSATLTSGGNNEQFF
few	NA	TRBV20-1	TRBJ2-1	TGCAGTGCTAGAGGTGTGACTAACAATGAGCAGTTCTTC	CSARGVTNNEQFF
few	TRBD1	TRBV9	TRBJ1-4	TGTGCCAGCAGCGTCCTTCCACAGGGGCGGGGTGAAAAACTGTTTTTT	CASSVLPQGRGEKLFF
few	NA	TRBV3-1	TRBJ2-3	TGTGCCAGCAGCCCTCCCCGTATGGAGGATACACAGTATTTT	CASSPPRMEDTQYF
NA	NA	TRBV20-1	TRBJ2-1	TGCAGTGCTAGAGATAAGGCGAGCAATGAGCAGTTCTTC	CSARDKASNEQFF
many	TRBD2	TRBV25-1	TRBJ2-1	TGTGCCAGCGCTCGACTAGCGGGGGACTACAATGAGCAGTTCTTC	CASARLAGDYNEQFF
many	NA	TRBV7-2	TRBJ2-7	TGTGCCAGCAGCTTAGATAGGGGGGACGAGCAGTACTTC	CASSLDRGDEQYF
many	TRBD2	TRBV5-1	TRBJ2-1	TGCGCCAGCAGCGCCGGACTAGTTCTGGATGAGCAGTTCTTC	CASSAGLVLDEQFF
many	TRBD1	TRBV5-1	TRBJ1-2	TGCGCCAGCAGCTTGGAGCAGGGGGCCTATGGCTACACCTTC	CASSLEQGAYGYTF
many	TRBD1	TRBV6-2/TRBV6-3	TRBJ1-2	TGTGCCAGCAGCCCAGGACAGGGGCACTATGGCTACACCTTC	CASSPGQGHYGYTF
many	NA	TRBV5-5	TRBJ2-3	TGTGCCAGCAGCTTGGTGTATAGCGAGGTGAATACGCAGTATTTT	CASSLVYSEVNTQYF
many	NA	TRBV4-1	TRBJ1-1	TGCGCCAGCAGCCAACCCACAGAGAACACTGAAGCTTTCTTT	CASSQPTENTEAFF
many	NA	TRBV20-1	TRBJ2-2	TGCAGTGCTAGGAGGCAGATGAACACCGGGGAGCTGTTTTTT	CSARRQMNTGELFF
many	NA	TRBV20-1	TRBJ1-2	TGCAGTGCTAGCCCCAGCCACTATGGCTACACCTTC	CSASPSHYGYTF
many	NA	TRBV5-1	TRBJ2-6	TGCGCCAGCAGCCCTGGTTCTGGGGCCAACGTCCTGACTTTC	CASSPGSGANVLTF
NA	NA	TRBV7-9	TRBJ2-5	TGTGCCAGCAGCTTAGTGAGGGAGACCCAGTACTTC	CASSLVRETQYF
NA	NA	TRBV20-1	TRBJ2-1	TGCAGTAAAGCCGGGGGCCCCCCGAGGTATGAGCAGTTCTTC	CSKAGGPPRYEQFF
NA	TRBD1	TRBV7-9	TRBJ2-4	TGTGCCAGCAGCGTAAAGGGACAGGGGGCGACCAAAAACATTCAGTACTTC	CASSVKGQGATKNIQYF
many	TRBD2	TRBV24-1	TRBJ2-1	TGTGCCACCAGTGATATTAGCGGGTCGTCCTACAATGAGCAGTTCTTC	CATSDISGSSYNEQFF
many	NA	TRBV6-5	TRBJ2-7	TGTGCCAGCAGTTCGGCAGAAGGGCTTTTAGAGCAGTACTTC	CASSSAEGLLEQYF
many	NA	TRBV6-5	TRBJ1-6	TGTGCCAGCAGTTACTACTCTCGTTCACCCCTCCACTTT	CASSYYSRSPLHF
many	NA	TRBV29-1	TRBJ1-1	TGCAGCGTCGGGACACCGAACATGAACACTGAAGCTTTCTTT	CSVGTPNMNTEAFF
many	NA	TRBV5-1	TRBJ2-2	TGCGCCAGCAGCTTGGATGGCACCGGGGAGCTGTTTTTT	CASSLDGTGELFF
large	NA	TRBV20-1	TRBJ2-3	TGCAGTGCTAGAGATTCAGATACGCAGTATTTT	CSARDSDTQYF